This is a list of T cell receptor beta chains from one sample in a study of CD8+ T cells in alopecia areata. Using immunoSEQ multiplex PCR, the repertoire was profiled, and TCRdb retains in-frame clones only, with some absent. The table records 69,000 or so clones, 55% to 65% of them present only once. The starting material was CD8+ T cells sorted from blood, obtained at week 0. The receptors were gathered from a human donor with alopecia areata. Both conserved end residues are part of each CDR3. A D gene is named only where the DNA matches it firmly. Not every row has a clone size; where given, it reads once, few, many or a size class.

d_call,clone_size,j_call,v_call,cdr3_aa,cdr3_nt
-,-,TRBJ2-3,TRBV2,CASSFGTDTQYF,TGTGCCAGCAGTTTCGGGACAGATACGCAGTATTTT
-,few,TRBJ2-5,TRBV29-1,CSVEFLYPRDRGNQETQYF,TGCAGCGTTGAGTTTCTCTATCCCCGAGACCGCGGGAACCAAGAGACCCAGTACTTC
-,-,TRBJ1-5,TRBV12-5,CASGLVLRGSNQPQHF,TGTGCTAGTGGTTTGGTACTCAGGGGTAGCAATCAGCCCCAGCATTTT
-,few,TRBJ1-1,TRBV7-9,CASSLPTGMNTEAFF,TGTGCCAGCAGCTTACCGACGGGGATGAACACTGAAGCTTTCTTT
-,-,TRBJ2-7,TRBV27,CASSSVGGYEQYF,TGTGCCAGCAGTTCTGTGGGGGGCTACGAGCAGTACTTC
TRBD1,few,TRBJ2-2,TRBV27,CASSLMGQPETGELFF,TGTGCCAGCAGTTTAATGGGACAGCCAGAAACCGGGGAGCTGTTTTTT
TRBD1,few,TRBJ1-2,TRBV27,CASSFGGQGDPDYGYTF,TGTGCCAGCAGTTTTGGGGGACAGGGGGACCCGGACTATGGCTACACCTTC
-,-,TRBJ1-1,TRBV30,CAWSGLNTEAFF,TGTGCCTGGAGTGGGTTGAACACTGAAGCTTTCTTT
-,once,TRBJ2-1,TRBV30,CAFLRNNNEQFF,TGTGCCTTCCTTCGAAACAACAATGAGCAGTTCTTC
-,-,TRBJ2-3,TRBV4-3,CASSQASGDTQYF,TGCGCCAGCAGCCAAGCGTCAGGAGACACGCAGTATTTT
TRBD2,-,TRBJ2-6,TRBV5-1,CASSPGTTGANVLTF,TGCGCCAGCAGCCCCGGGACTACTGGGGCCAACGTCCTGACTTTC
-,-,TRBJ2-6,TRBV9,CASSLSPLSGANVLTF,TGTGCCAGCAGCTTAAGCCCCCTCTCTGGGGCCAACGTCCTGACTTTC
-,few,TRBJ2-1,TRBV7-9,CASSLGLTGSYNEQFF,TGTGCCAGCAGCCTAGGACTAACCGGCTCCTACAATGAGCAGTTCTTC
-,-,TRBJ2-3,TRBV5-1,CASSLEGVASMRSTDTQYF,TGCGCCAGCAGCTTGGAAGGGGTGGCATCCATGCGTAGCACAGATACGCAGTATTTT
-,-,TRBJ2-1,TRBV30,CAWSVPVQQFF,TGTGCCTGGAGTGTGCCGGTACAGCAGTTCTTC
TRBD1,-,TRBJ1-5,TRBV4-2,CASSQEAGGTVNQPQHF,TGTGCCAGCAGCCAAGAAGCTGGTGGGACAGTCAATCAGCCCCAGCATTTT
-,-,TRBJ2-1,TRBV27,CASSSAYYNEQFF,TGTGCCAGCTCTAGCGCCTATTACAATGAGCAGTTCTTC
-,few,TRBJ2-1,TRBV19,CASIRGREQFF,TGTGCCAGTATCCGGGGGAGAGAGCAGTTCTTC
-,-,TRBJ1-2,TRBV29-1,CSVVGHQSGYTF,TGCAGCGTTGTTGGGCATCAGTCCGGCTACACCTTC
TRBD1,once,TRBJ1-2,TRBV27,CASSPAGQGIVYGYTF,TGTGCCAGCAGTCCTGCGGGACAGGGGATTGTGTATGGCTACACCTTC
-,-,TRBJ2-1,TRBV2,CASSEARTILYNEQFF,TGTGCCAGCAGTGAAGCCCGGACTATCCTATACAATGAGCAGTTCTTC
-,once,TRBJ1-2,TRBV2,CASSDRPQISYGYTF,TGTGCCAGCAGTGATCGACCACAGATTAGCTATGGCTACACCTTC
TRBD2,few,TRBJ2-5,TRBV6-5,CASTSGAKTQYF,TGTGCCAGCACTAGCGGGGCGAAGACCCAGTACTTC
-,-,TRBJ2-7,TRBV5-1,CASSFPGPDYEQYF,TGCGCCAGCAGCTTCCCGGGTCCGGACTACGAGCAGTACTTC
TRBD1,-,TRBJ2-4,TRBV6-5,CASSYEAGGWDIQYF,TGTGCCAGCAGTTACGAAGCAGGGGGCTGGGACATTCAGTACTTC
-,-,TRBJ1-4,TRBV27,CASSLFPPGRFTNEKLFF,TGTGCCAGCAGTTTATTCCCCCCAGGGCGCTTTACTAATGAAAAACTGTTTTTT
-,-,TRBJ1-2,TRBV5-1,CASSLSSPVSFYGYTF,TGCGCCAGCAGCTTATCTAGTCCGGTATCCTTCTATGGCTACACCTTC
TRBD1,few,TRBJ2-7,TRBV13,CASSPVGTGYSYEQYF,TGTGCCAGCAGCCCAGTTGGGACAGGCTACTCCTACGAGCAGTACTTC
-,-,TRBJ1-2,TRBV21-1,CASSKALRDRGRKKGYTF,TGTGCCAGCAGCAAAGCTCTCCGGGACAGGGGGCGCAAGAAGGGGTACACCTTC
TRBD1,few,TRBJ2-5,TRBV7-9,CASSSSTESRDSLAETQYF,TGTGCCAGCAGCTCTAGTACGGAGAGCCGGGACAGTTTAGCGGAGACCCAGTACTTC
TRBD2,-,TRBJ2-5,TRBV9,CASSVGLAGGKETQYF,TGTGCCAGCAGCGTAGGGCTAGCGGGAGGTAAAGAGACCCAGTACTTC
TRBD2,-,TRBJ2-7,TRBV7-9,CASSHLSGSINEQYF,TGTGCCAGCAGCCACCTAAGCGGGAGCATCAACGAGCAGTACTTC
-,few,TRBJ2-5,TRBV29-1,CSVVSRVRGETQYF,TGCAGCGTTGTCTCCAGGGTTCGAGGAGAGACCCAGTACTTC
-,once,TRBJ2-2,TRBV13,CASSYGQPGELFF,TGTGCCAGCAGCTACGGACAGCCCGGGGAGCTGTTTTTT
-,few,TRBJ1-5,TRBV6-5,CASNAGEEAQPQHF,TGTGCCAGCAATGCAGGGGAGGAGGCTCAGCCCCAGCATTTT
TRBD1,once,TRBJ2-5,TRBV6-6,CASRPTGSIETQYF,TGTGCCAGCAGACCGACAGGGTCGATAGAGACCCAGTACTTC
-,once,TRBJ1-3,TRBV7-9,CASGLIPSSGNTIYF,TGTGCCAGCGGCTTAATTCCGTCTTCTGGAAACACCATATATTTT
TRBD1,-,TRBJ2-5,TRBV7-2,CASSGQGFSETQYF,TGTGCCAGCTCAGGACAGGGGTTCTCGGAGACCCAGTACTTC
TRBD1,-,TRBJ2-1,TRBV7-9,CASSLRQGAYNEQFF,TGTGCCAGCAGCTTAAGACAGGGGGCTTACAATGAGCAGTTCTTC
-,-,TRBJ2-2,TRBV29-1,CSVLVLGALNTGELFF,TGCAGCGTTCTGGTTCTGGGGGCTTTGAACACCGGGGAGCTGTTTTTT
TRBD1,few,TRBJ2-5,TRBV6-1,CASRRGQDDTQYF,TGTGCCAGCAGGAGGGGACAGGATGATACCCAGTACTTC
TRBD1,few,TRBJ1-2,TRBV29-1,CSVGDRGLVDYGYTF,TGCAGCGTTGGAGACAGGGGGTTGGTGGACTATGGCTACACCTTC
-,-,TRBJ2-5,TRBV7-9,CASRVGVETQYF,TGTGCCAGCAGGGTGGGAGTAGAGACCCAGTACTTC